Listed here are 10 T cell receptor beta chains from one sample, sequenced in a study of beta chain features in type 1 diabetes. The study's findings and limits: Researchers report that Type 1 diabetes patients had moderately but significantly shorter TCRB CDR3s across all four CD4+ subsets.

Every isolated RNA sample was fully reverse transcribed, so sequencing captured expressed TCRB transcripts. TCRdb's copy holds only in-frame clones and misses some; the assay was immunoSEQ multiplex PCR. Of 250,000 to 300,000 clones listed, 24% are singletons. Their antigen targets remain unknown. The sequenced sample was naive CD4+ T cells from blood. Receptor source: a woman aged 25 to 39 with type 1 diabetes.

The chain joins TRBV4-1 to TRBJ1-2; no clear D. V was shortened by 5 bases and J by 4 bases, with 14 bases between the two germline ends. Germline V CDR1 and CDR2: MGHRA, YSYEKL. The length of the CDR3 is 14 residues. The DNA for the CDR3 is TGCGCCAGCAGCTCCCGGGAGCGGGGCTATGGCTACACCTTC. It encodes CASSSRERGYGYTF.

This chain's CDR3 is CATSVSNTEAFF. CDR3 coding DNA: TGTGCCACCAGCGTCAGTAACACTGAAGCTTTCTTT. V and J are TRBV15 and TRBJ1-1; D unclear. Trimming shortened V by 5 bases and J by 2 bases, and 6 bases separated the two germline ends. CDR3 length: 12 amino acids. Germline V gene sequence: CDR1 LNHNV, CDR2 YYDKDF (reference sequence).

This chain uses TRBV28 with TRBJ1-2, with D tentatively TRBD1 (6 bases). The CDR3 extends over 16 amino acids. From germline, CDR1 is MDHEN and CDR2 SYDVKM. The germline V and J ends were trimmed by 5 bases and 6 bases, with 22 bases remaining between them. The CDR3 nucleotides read TGTGCCAGCAGTATCAACCGGGACCCCGGACAGAATGGCTACACCTTC. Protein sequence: CASSINRDPGQNGYTF.

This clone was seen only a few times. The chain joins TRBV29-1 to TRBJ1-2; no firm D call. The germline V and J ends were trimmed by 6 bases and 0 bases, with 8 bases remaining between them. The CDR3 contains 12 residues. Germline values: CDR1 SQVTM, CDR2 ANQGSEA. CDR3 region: CSVRAPNYGYTF. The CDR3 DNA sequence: TGCAGCGTGCGGGCCCCTAACTATGGCTACACCTTC. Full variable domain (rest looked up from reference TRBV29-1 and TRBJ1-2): SAVISQKPSRDICQRGTSLTIQCQVDSQVTMMFWYRQQPGQSLTLIATANQGSEATYESGFVIDKFPISRPNLTFSTLTVSNMSPEDSSIYLCSVRAPNYGYTFGSGTRLTVV.

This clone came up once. The DNA of the CDR3 is TGTGCCAGCAGCTTAGTACGGGAGATGGATGAGCAGTTCTTC. Amino acid sequence: CASSLVREMDEQFF. The chain joins TRBV7-2 to TRBJ2-1; possibly TRBD2 for D (6 bases). Germline V gene data show CDR1 as SGHTA and CDR2 as FQGNSA. The CDR3 loop spans 14 amino acids. V was clipped by 1 base and J by 8 bases, with 12 bases between them.

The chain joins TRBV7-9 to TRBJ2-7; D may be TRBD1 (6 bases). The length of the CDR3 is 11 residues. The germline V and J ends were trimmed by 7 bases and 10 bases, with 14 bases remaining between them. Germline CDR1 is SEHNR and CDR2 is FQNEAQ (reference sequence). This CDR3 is CASTRGQTQYF. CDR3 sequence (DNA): TGTGCCAGCACCCGCGGACAGACACAGTACTTC.

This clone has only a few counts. The CDR3 loop is CSVAKTGGTGEQFF. Written as DNA, the CDR3 is TGCAGCGTTGCCAAGACAGGGGGTACGGGTGAGCAGTTCTTC. The chain employs TRBV29-1 and TRBJ2-1, with 9 bases that match TRBD1. V was clipped by 4 bases and J by 9 bases; unmatched bases: 10. This CDR3 spans 14 amino acids. Germline V gene data show CDR1 as SQVTM and CDR2 as ANQGSEA.

The CDR3 coding sequence is TGTGCCAGCAGTTTTCCGACAGGGGGCTTTGGCTACACCTTC. It is translated as CASSFPTGGFGYTF. This rearrangement joins TRBV28 to TRBJ1-2; 10 bases are shared with TRBD1. CDR1 is MDHEN and CDR2 is SYDVKM in the germline V gene. The length of the CDR3 is 14 residues. V was pared by 3 bases and J by 7 bases, with 5 bases of the junction left unmatched.

The CDR3: CAWSKTSGETQYF. The CDR3, as DNA: TGTGCCTGGAGTAAAACTAGTGGGGAGACCCAGTACTTC. The rearrangement joins TRBV30 to TRBJ2-5; D might be TRBD2 (5 bases). In germline, CDR1 is GTSNPN, CDR2 SVGIG (reference sequence). V was pared by 2 bases and J by 5 bases, with 12 bases between. The length of the CDR3 is 13 residues.

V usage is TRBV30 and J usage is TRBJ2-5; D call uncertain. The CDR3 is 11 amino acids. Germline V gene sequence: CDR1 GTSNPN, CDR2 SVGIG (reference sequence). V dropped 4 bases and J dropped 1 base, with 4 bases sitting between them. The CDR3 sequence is CAWTVQETQYF. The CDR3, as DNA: TGTGCCTGGACAGTCCAAGAGACCCAGTACTTC.